A single sample gave rise to the 25 T cell receptor beta chains below, sequenced in a study of OX40 agonist ivuxolimab in advanced cancers. The assay was immunoSEQ multiplex PCR, and TCRdb's table has in-frame clones only and misses some. Among some 35,000 clones listed, roughly 72% were seen once. Sample: CD4+ or CD8+ T cells sorted from blood, taken in a trial of the OX40 agonist ivuxolimab. The origin of the receptors is an adult with an advanced solid tumor such as melanoma, head and neck, liver or kidney cancer.

The V and J genes are TRBV7-2 and TRBJ2-2, with 7 bases that match TRBD1. With 0 bases clipped from V and 8 bases from J, the junction kept 9 bases outside the gene matches. In germline, CDR1 is SGHTA, CDR2 FQGNSA. The CDR3 totals 16 residues. This CDR3 is CASSLAGQGVGGELFF. The CDR3 DNA sequence: TGTGCCAGCAGCTTAGCTGGGCAGGGGGTAGGTGGGGAGCTGTTTTTT.

The V and J genes are TRBV6-5 and TRBJ2-5; TRBD2 aligns across 7 bases. Germline trimming cut 0 bases from V and 5 bases from J; bases unmatched to any gene: 6. Germline-derived CDR1 and CDR2 are MNHEY and SVGAGI. This CDR3 is built from 15 residues. The CDR3 DNA is TGTGCCAGCAGTTACTCGATAGCGGGCCGTGAGACCCAGTACTTC. This translates into CASSYSIAGRETQYF.

The rearrangement links TRBV7-6 to TRBJ2-3; no definite D call. The CDR3 runs 13 residues. The germline V gene encodes CDR1 SGHVS and CDR2 FNYEAQ. V dropped 5 bases and J dropped 0 bases, with 6 bases sitting between them. The CDR3 loop is CASSKTSTDTQYF. Here the CDR3 DNA reads TGTGCCAGCAGCAAGACAAGCACAGATACGCAGTATTTT. The full variable domain, its missing parts supplied by reference TRBV7-6 and TRBJ2-3, is GAGVSQSPRYKVTKRGQDVALRCDPISGHVSLYWYRQALGQGPEFLTYFNYEAQQDKSGLPNDRFSAERPEGSISTLTIQRTEQRDSAMYRCASSKTSTDTQYFGPGTRLTVL.

The chain uses TRBV7-2 and TRBJ1-1, with a weak D call TRBD1 (6 bases). The germline CDR1 and CDR2 sequences are SGHTA and FQGNSA. This CDR3 is 18 amino acids long. Between the trimmed V and J ends, which lost 5 bases and 4 bases, there was a span of 26 bases. DNA of the CDR3: TGTGCCAGCAGCCCCGATATTTGGGCTCTGGGGGGGGCCACTGAAGCTTTCTTT. Protein sequence: CASSPDIWALGGATEAFF.

The J gene is TRBJ2-2, the V gene TRBV27; possibly TRBD1 for D (8 bases). The CDR3 has 15 residues. V was shortened by 0 bases and J by 5 bases, with 10 bases between the two germline ends. The germline gives CDR1 MNHEY, CDR2 SMNVEV (reference sequence). The CDR3 DNA follows: TGTGCCAGCAGTTTATCACAGGGGGGGACCGGGGAGCTGTTTTTT. Translation: CASSLSQGGTGELFF.

Of note for this clone: One end of the junction is discordant with germline, which a read error may explain. The rearrangement links TRBV5-1 to TRBJ2-7; D not resolved. Germline loops: CDR1 SGHRS, CDR2 YFSETQ. There are 14 residues in the CDR3. The CDR3 region has the DNA TGCGCCAGCAGGTTGGGCCTCACTGTATACGAGCAGTACTTC. Translation gives CASRLGLTVYEQYF.

CDR3 residues: CASSLGSTYEQYF. The CDR3 DNA follows: TGTGCCAGCAGCTTGGGCAGCACCTACGAGCAGTACTTC. The chain has TRBV5-4 and TRBJ2-7; D is ambiguous. Germline CDR1 and CDR2: SGHNT and YYREEE (reference sequence). This CDR3 has 13 residues. Trimming pared 0 bases from V and 2 bases from J, leaving 6 bases between. Looking up the rest from reference TRBV5-4 and TRBJ2-7 gives the full variable domain: ETGVTQSPTHLIKTRGQQVTLRCSSQSGHNTVSWYQQALGQGPQFIFQYYREEENGRGNFPPRFSGLQFPNYSSELNVNALELDDSALYLCASSLGSTYEQYFGPGTRLTVT.

This clone was picked up a small number of times. The chain couples TRBV7-9 to TRBJ1-6; TRBD1 agrees at 8 bases. The V gene's germline CDR1 is SEHNR and CDR2 FQNEAQ (reference sequence). The J segment lost 6 bases and the V segment lost 8 bases, leaving 6 bases of the junction unmatched. The CDR3 consists of 14 residues. The CDR3 DNA is TGTGCCAGCGCCTTTACAGGGGGTAATTCACCCCTCCACTTT. Translation gives CASAFTGGNSPLHF. Drawing the rest from reference TRBV7-9 and TRBJ1-6, the complete variable domain is DTGVSQNPRHKITKRGQNVTFRCDPISEHNRLYWYRQTLGQGPEFLTYFQNEAQLEKSRLLSDRFSAERPKGSFSTLEIQRTEQGDSAMYLCASAFTGGNSPLHFGNGTRLTVT.

The chain links TRBV5-8 to TRBJ2-7; TRBD2 is a possible D gene (5 bases). Germline V lookup: CDR1 SGHTS, CDR2 YDEGEE. This CDR3 comprises 13 residues. With 3 bases removed from V and 5 bases from J, the gap between germline ends came to 12 bases. For the CDR3, the DNA is TGTGCCAGCAGCTCTAAGGGAGTGAACGAGCAGTACTTC. It yields the protein CASSSKGVNEQYF.

This chain uses TRBV2 with TRBJ1-1; TRBD1 is a possible D gene (5 bases). CDR3 length equals 13 residues. V was trimmed by 8 bases and J by 1 base, leaving 11 bases between them. Looked up from germline, CDR1 is SNHLY and CDR2 is FYNNEI. The CDR3 DNA is TGTGCCAGCCACCGGGACTGGAACACTGAAGCTTTCTTT. Its translation: CASHRDWNTEAFF. Supplemented by reference TRBV2 and TRBJ1-1, the full variable domain reads EPEVTQTPSHQVTQMGQEVILRCVPISNHLYFYWYRQILGQKVEFLVSFYNNEISEKSEIFDDQFSVERPDGSNFTLKIRSTKLEDSAMYFCASHRDWNTEAFFGQGTRLTVV.

The chain uses TRBV7-9 and TRBJ1-1; 9 nucleotides match TRBD1. Germline CDR1 reads SEHNR; CDR2 reads FQNEAQ (reference sequence). The CDR3 runs 15 residues. Trimming at V came to 7 bases and at J to 3 bases, leaving 9 bases not matched to a gene. The CDR3 reads CASIIQGAVDTEAFF. The CDR3 DNA reads as TGTGCCAGCATCATACAGGGGGCGGTTGACACTGAAGCTTTCTTT.

A word on this clone: This sample also contains other DNA sequences that code for the same CDR3. The chain joins TRBV28 to TRBJ2-2; 11 positions agree with TRBD2. The CDR3 has 17 residues. V gave up 7 bases and J gave up 1 base; unmatched junction bases: 8. From germline, CDR1 is MDHEN and CDR2 SYDVKM. The chain's CDR3 is CASIPTGLAGNTGELFF. As DNA, the CDR3 is TGTGCCAGCATCCCGACAGGACTAGCGGGGAACACCGGGGAGCTGTTTTTT.

This chain links TRBV7-9 with TRBJ2-3; 9 bases align to TRBD1. The CDR3 contains 17 residues. CDR1 and CDR2 from the germline V gene are SEHNR and FQNEAQ (reference sequence). Trimming at V came to 4 bases and at J to 2 bases, leaving 10 bases not matched to a gene. DNA for the CDR3: TGTGCCAGCAGCTCTAGGGCCGGGACAGGGTACACAGATACGCAGTATTTT. Amino acid sequence: CASSSRAGTGYTDTQYF.

The genes are TRBV6-6 and TRBJ1-1; D is perhaps TRBD1 (5 bases). Germline values: CDR1 MNHNY, CDR2 SVGAGI (reference sequence). Trimming took off 2 bases at V and 1 base at J, with 11 bases between the two ends. The CDR3 spans 15 residues. The CDR3 here is CASSYKRGTNTEAFF. The CDR3 coding sequence is TGTGCCAGCAGTTACAAAAGGGGCACGAACACTGAAGCTTTCTTT.

The chain couples TRBV28 to TRBJ1-2, with D unresolved. V shed 1 base and J shed 2 bases, with 5 bases lying between them. The CDR3 sequence is 13 residues long. Germline CDR1 and CDR2: MDHEN and SYDVKM. The CDR3 sequence is CASSLSGNYGYTF. Here the CDR3 DNA reads TGTGCCAGCAGTTTATCCGGCAACTATGGCTACACCTTC.

V is TRBV5-1 and J is TRBJ1-3, with 8 bases lining up with TRBD1. This CDR3 is built from 14 residues. Germline CDR1 is SGHRS and CDR2 is YFSETQ. V lost 5 bases, J lost 2 bases, and 3 bases stayed unmatched. CDR3 sequence: CASRKTGAGNTIYF. In DNA form, the CDR3 reads TGCGCCAGCAGAAAGACAGGGGCTGGAAACACCATATATTTT.

The chain uses TRBV21-1 and TRBJ2-7; TRBD1 is the table's D call and was not checked against the DNA. TRBV21-1 is a pseudogene. The CDR3 extends over 16 amino acids. The CDR3 region has the DNA TGTGCCAGCAGCAAAGCGGAAAAGGGGGCATCCTACGAGCAGTACTTC. It specifies CASSKAEKGASYEQYF.

The chain uses TRBV6-1 and TRBJ2-5; 8 bases map to TRBD2. Per germline, CDR1 MNHNS and CDR2 SASEGT. V was pared by 7 bases and J by 5 bases, with 9 bases of the junction left unmatched. CDR3 length: 14 amino acids. The DNA of the CDR3 is TGTGCCAGCAACGAATGGCGGGGGGCGGAGACCCAGTACTTC. Translating gives CASNEWRGAETQYF.

The V gene is TRBV9, the J gene TRBJ1-2, with D hard to call. With 0 bases removed from V and 4 bases from J, the gap between germline ends came to 4 bases. The CDR3 totals 12 residues. Germline V gene lookup returns CDR1 SGDLS and CDR2 YYNGEE. The CDR3 is CASSVEGYGYTF. The CDR3 DNA sequence: TGTGCCAGCAGCGTAGAGGGCTATGGCTACACCTTC.

V usage is TRBV27 and J usage is TRBJ1-1, with 9 bases identical to TRBD1. CDR1 MNHEY and CDR2 SMNVEV come from the germline V gene (reference sequence). J gave up 6 bases and V 4 bases, and 15 bases lay outside the gene matches. CDR3 length equals 17 residues. The CDR3 nucleotides read TGTGCCAGCAGTTCCACCACCCATCTCACAGGGGGCCCTGAAGCTTTCTTT. This encodes CASSSTTHLTGGPEAFF.

The chain recombines TRBV5-1 with TRBJ1-2; D uncertain. The ends were cut back, 2 bases at V and 4 bases at J, with 9 bases in the middle. From germline, CDR1 is SGHRS and CDR2 YFSETQ. This CDR3 has 13 amino acids. For the CDR3, the DNA is TGCGCCAGCAGCTTCGAGGGTTTCTATGGCTACACCTTC. Protein: CASSFEGFYGYTF.

On this clone itself: The same CDR3 arises from other DNA sequences in this sample as well. The chain carries TRBV5-1 and TRBJ2-7, with TRBD2 matching over 9 bases. The CDR3 length is 15 residues. Per germline, CDR1 SGHRS and CDR2 YFSETQ. The V and J ends lost 1 base and 3 bases, in that order; junction bases with no gene match: 5. This chain's CDR3 is CASSLLGSGGYEQYF. The CDR3 region has the DNA TGCGCCAGCAGCTTGTTGGGTAGCGGGGGCTACGAGCAGTACTTC.

This CDR3 is CASSLGVRGDQETQYF. For the CDR3, the DNA is TGTGCCAGCAGCTTAGGGGTGCGGGGGGACCAAGAGACCCAGTACTTC. The chain has TRBV7-2 and TRBJ2-5; 8 positions agree with TRBD2. CDR1 SGHTA and CDR2 FQGNSA come from the germline V gene. The CDR3 extends over 16 amino acids. Losses at the gene ends were 1 base for V and 0 bases for J; bases not matched to a gene: 4.

The chain is built from TRBV29-1 and TRBJ1-1, with a possible D match to TRBD1 (6 bases). Deletions cut 5 bases from V and 4 bases from J, with 14 bases between. Germline CDR1 SQVTM, CDR2 ANQGSEA. The CDR3 loop spans 13 amino acids. The CDR3 loop reads CSVQRGAGTEAFF. In DNA, the CDR3 is TGCAGCGTTCAGAGGGGGGCGGGCACTGAAGCTTTCTTT.

The rearrangement links TRBV30 to TRBJ2-3, with D perhaps given as TRBD1 or TRBD2 (6 bases each). The CDR3 sequence is 12 residues long. The germline V and J ends were trimmed by 3 bases and 5 bases, with 9 bases remaining between them. CDR1 GTSNPN and CDR2 SVGIG come from the germline V gene (reference sequence). The CDR3 sequence: CAWSRGGDTQYF. As DNA, the CDR3 is TGTGCCTGGAGCAGGGGAGGAGATACGCAGTATTTT. The full variable domain, its missing parts supplied by reference TRBV30 and TRBJ2-3, is SQTIHQWPATLVQPVGSPLSLECTVEGTSNPNLYWYRQAAGRGLQLLFYSVGIGQISSEVPQNLSASRPQDRQFILSSKKLLLSDSGFYLCAWSRGGDTQYFGPGTRLTVL.